Detailed here is one T cell receptor (beta chain). The antigen is undetermined. This specimen comes from a study of cytotoxic CD8 clonotypes in ibrutinib-treated CLL. The overall study: Partial responses totalled around 25 and complete responses 2; after median roughly 71 months, approximately 15 remained remitted and roughly twelve progressed. The taking of response samples occurred after a median about 13 months of treatment, with a range of 6 to 36. Whole-study findings and limits: Public clonotypes were uncommon and contracted or stayed stable on treatment. Sampling times (in sustained-remission versus progressing patients) were not the same.

This CDR3 comprises 15 residues. Germline V CDR1 and CDR2: PRHDT, FYEKMQ (reference sequence). The ends were cut back, 0 bases at V and 7 bases at J, with 16 bases in the middle. This table comes from immunoSEQ multiplex PCR, and its TCRdb copy is limited to in-frame clones, with some not included. The top ten clones hold 4.5% to 6% of a sample with about 130,000 clones, about 70% of them seen once. The sequence derives from a human donor with chronic lymphocytic leukemia. The genes are TRBV13 and TRBJ2-7, with a possible D match to TRBD2 (5 bases). The sequences come from PBMCs, collected after 24 months of ibrutinib treatment. Here the CDR3 DNA reads TGTGCCAGCAGCTTAGGCCGGGGATCCCTAGGGGAGCAGTACTTC. This encodes CASSLGRGSLGEQYF.